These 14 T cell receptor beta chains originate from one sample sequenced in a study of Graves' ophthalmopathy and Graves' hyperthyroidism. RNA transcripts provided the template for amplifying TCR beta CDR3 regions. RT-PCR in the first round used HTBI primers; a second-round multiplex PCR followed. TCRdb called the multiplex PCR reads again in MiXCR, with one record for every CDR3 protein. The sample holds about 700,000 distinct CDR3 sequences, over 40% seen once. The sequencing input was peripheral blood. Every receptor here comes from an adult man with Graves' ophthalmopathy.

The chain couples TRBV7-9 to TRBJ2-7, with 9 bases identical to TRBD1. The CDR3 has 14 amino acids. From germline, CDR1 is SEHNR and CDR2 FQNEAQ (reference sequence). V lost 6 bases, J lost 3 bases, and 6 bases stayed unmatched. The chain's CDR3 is CASSPDRGNYEQYF. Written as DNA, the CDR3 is TGTGCCAGCAGTCCCGACAGGGGGAACTACGAGCAGTACTTC.

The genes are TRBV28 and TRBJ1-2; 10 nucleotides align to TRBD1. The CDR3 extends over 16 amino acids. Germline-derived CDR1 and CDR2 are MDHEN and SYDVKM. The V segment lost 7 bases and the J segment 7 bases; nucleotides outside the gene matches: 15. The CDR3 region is CASIPPPGQGRGGYTF. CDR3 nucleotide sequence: TGTGCCAGCATCCCTCCACCGGGACAGGGGAGGGGTGGCTACACCTTC.

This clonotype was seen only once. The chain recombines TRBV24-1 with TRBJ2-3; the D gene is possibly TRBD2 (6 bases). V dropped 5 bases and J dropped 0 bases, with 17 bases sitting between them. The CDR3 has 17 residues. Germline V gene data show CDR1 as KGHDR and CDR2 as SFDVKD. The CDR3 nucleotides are TGTGCCACCAGTGGGGACGGGGGACTCTCTAGCACAGATACGCAGTATTTT. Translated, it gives CATSGDGGLSSTDTQYF.

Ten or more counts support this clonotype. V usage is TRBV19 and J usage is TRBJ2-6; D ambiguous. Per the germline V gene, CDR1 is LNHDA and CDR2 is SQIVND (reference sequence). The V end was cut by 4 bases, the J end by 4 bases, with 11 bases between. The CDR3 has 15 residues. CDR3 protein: CASSNTRPGANVLTF. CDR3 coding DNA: TGTGCCAGTAGTAATACACGGCCGGGGGCCAACGTCCTGACTTTC. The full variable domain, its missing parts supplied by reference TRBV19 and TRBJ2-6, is DGGITQSPKYLFRKEGQNVTLSCEQNLNHDAMYWYRQDPGQGLRLIYYSQIVNDFQKGDIAEGYSVSREKKESFPLTVTSAQKNPTAFYLCASSNTRPGANVLTFGAGSRLTVL.

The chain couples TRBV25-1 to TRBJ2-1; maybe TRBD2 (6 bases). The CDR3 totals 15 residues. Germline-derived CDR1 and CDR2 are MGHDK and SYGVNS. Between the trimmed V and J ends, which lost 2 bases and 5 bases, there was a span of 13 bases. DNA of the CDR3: TGTGCCAGCAGTGAAATGGCTAGCGCGCACAATGAGCAGTTCTTC. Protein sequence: CASSEMASAHNEQFF.

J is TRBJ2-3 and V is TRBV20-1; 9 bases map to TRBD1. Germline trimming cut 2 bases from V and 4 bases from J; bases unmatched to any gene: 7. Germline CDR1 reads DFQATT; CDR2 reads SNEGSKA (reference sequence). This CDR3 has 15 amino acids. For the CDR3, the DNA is TGCAGTGCTAGACATCCGGGACAGGGATCAGATACGCAGTATTTT. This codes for CSARHPGQGSDTQYF.

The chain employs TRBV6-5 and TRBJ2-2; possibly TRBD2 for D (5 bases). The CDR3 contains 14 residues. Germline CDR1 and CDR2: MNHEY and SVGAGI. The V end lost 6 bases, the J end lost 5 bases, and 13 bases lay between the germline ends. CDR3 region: CASSLSPGTGELFF. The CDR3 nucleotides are TGTGCCAGCAGCCTATCCCCGGGGACCGGGGAGCTGTTTTTT.

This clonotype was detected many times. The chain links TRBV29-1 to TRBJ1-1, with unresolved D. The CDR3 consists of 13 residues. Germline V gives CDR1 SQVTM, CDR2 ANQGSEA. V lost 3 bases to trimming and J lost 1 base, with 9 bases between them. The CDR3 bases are TGCAGCGTTGATCAGGTCTGGAACACTGAAGCTTTCTTT. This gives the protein CSVDQVWNTEAFF. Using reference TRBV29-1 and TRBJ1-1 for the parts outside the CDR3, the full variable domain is SAVISQKPSRDICQRGTSLTIQCQVDSQVTMMFWYRQQPGQSLTLIATANQGSEATYESGFVIDKFPISRPNLTFSTLTVSNMSPEDSSIYLCSVDQVWNTEAFFGQGTRLTVV.

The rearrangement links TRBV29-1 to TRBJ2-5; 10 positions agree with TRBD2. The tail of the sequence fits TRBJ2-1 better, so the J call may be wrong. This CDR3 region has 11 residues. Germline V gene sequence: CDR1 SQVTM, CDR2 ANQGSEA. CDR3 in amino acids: CSVELAGEQFF. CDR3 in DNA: TGCAGCGTTGAACTAGCGGGAGAACAGTTCTTC.

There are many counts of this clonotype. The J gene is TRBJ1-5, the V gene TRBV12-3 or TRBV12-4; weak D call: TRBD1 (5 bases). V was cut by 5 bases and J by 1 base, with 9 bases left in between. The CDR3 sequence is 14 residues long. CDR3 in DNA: TGTGCCAGCAGTACGGGACTGAGCAATCAGCCCCAGCATTTT. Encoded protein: CASSTGLSNQPQHF.

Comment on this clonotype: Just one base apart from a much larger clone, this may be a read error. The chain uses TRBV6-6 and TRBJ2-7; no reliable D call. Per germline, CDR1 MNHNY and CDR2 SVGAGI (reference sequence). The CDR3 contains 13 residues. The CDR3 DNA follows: TGTGCCAGCAGTCCGACAAGGGTCTACGGGCAGTACTTC. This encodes CASSPTRVYGQYF.

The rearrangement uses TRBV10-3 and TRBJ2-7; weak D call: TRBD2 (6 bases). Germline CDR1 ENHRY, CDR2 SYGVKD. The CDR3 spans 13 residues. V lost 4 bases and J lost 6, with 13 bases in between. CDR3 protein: CAISGIAEVEQYF. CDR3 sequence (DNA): TGTGCCATCAGTGGGATAGCGGAAGTCGAGCAGTACTTC.

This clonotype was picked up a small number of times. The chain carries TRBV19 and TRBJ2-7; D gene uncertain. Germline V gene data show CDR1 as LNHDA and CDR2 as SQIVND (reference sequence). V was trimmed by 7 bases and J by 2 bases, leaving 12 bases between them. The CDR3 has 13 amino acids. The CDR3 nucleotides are TGTGCCAGTACCATCGGGCCAACCTACGAGCAGTACTTC. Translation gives CASTIGPTYEQYF.

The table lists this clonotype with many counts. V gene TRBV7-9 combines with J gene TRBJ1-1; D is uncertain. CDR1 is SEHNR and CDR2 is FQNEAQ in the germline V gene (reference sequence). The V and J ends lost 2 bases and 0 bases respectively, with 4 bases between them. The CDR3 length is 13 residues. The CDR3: CASSLRLNTEAFF. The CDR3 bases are TGTGCCAGCAGCTTAAGGCTGAACACTGAAGCTTTCTTT.